This passage covers 26 T cell receptor beta chains from one sample sequenced in a study of CD8+ T cells in alopecia areata. Once RNA had been extracted, it was reverse transcribed into cDNA to act as the sequencing template. Produced via immunoSEQ multiplex PCR; TCRdb's table is partial and in-frame only. Altogether 100,000 to 150,000 clones are present, more than 30% being singletons, with the ten largest covering approximately 3.1%. Material: CD4+ T cells sorted from blood. The receptors were sampled from a human donor with alopecia areata.

The V gene is TRBV30, the J gene TRBJ1-3; D perhaps matches TRBD1 (6 bases). V lost 6 bases to trimming and J lost 2 bases, with 8 bases between them. Germline assignment: CDR1 GTSNPN and CDR2 SVGIG (reference sequence). The CDR3 sequence is 12 residues long. CDR3 sequence: CACWTAGNTIYF. The CDR3 nucleotides are TGTGCCTGTTGGACAGCTGGAAACACCATATATTTT.

For the CDR3, the DNA is TGCAGCGTCGAGGAACAGTCGAATCAGCCCCAGCATTTT. This translates into CSVEEQSNQPQHF. The genes are TRBV29-1 and TRBJ1-5; no clear D gene. The germline V gene has CDR1 SQVTM and CDR2 ANQGSEA. With 6 bases removed from V and 4 bases from J, the gap between germline ends came to 13 bases. CDR3 size: 13 residues.

J is TRBJ1-1 and V is TRBV29-1; D is ambiguous. The CDR3 consists of 14 residues. The germline V gene encodes CDR1 SQVTM and CDR2 ANQGSEA. The ends were cut back, 4 bases at V and 1 base at J, with 13 bases in the middle. Written as DNA, the CDR3 is TGCAGCGTTGCTCGAAGTCCTTCGAACACTGAAGCTTTCTTT. It translates to CSVARSPSNTEAFF.

This clone was picked up a small number of times. The rearrangement links TRBV7-2 to TRBJ2-5; unclear D gene. Trimming cost V 1 base and J 5 bases, with 11 bases left between them. This CDR3 comprises 14 residues. Germline CDR1 SGHTA, CDR2 FQGNSA. CDR3 DNA: TGTGCCAGCAGCTTAGTGCTAGGCGGCGAGACCCAGTACTTC. It codes for CASSLVLGGETQYF. Complete variable domain (other parts from reference TRBV7-2 and TRBJ2-5): GAGVSQSPSNKVTEKGKDVELRCDPISGHTALYWYRQSLGQGLEFLIYFQGNSAPDKSGLPSDRFSAERTGGSVSTLTIQRTQQEDSAVYLCASSLVLGGETQYFGPGTRLLVL.

This chain links TRBV5-1 with TRBJ2-3; the D gene could be TRBD1 or TRBD2 (5 bases each). The CDR3 totals 13 residues. V gave up 7 bases and J gave up 8 bases, with 17 bases separating them. Germline lookup yields CDR1 SGHRS and CDR2 YFSETQ. The DNA of the CDR3 is TGCGCCAGCCGAGGGACCGACCGAGGTACGCAGTATTTT. It yields the protein CASRGTDRGTQYF.

This rearrangement joins TRBV15 to TRBJ1-5, with D unclear. CDR1 is LNHNV, CDR2 YYDKDF, per germline (reference sequence). V was trimmed by 0 bases and J by 7 bases, leaving 13 bases between them. The CDR3 sequence is 15 residues long. CDR3 coding DNA: TGTGCCACCAGCAGAGATCGAGGCCTCGGCCAGCCCCAGCATTTT. Translation: CATSRDRGLGQPQHF.

The rearrangement uses TRBV5-1 and TRBJ2-1; the match to TRBD2 covers 13 bases. Germline CDR1 is SGHRS and CDR2 is YFSETQ. The CDR3 sequence is 16 residues long. The J segment lost 7 bases and the V segment lost 3 bases, leaving 7 bases of the junction unmatched. The CDR3 protein is CASSSLAGGPVNEQFF. The CDR3 bases are TGCGCCAGCAGCTCACTAGCGGGGGGGCCGGTGAATGAGCAGTTCTTC.

A few counts support this clone. The chain uses TRBV4-1 and TRBJ2-7; D gene unclear. Per germline, CDR1 MGHRA and CDR2 YSYEKL. CDR3 length: 13 residues. The V end was cut by 0 bases, the J end by 3 bases, with 6 bases between. The CDR3 DNA reads TGCGCCAGCAGCCAAGATGGGAACTACGAGCAGTACTTC. This codes for CASSQDGNYEQYF.

This clone was seen a few times. The chain recombines TRBV7-9 with TRBJ1-2; 9 positions agree with TRBD1. Trimming took 3 bases from V and 7 from J; bases not matched to a gene: 3. In germline, CDR1 is SEHNR, CDR2 FQNEAQ (reference sequence). The CDR3 spans 13 residues. The CDR3 reads CASSLDRGSGYTF. The CDR3 DNA reads as TGTGCCAGCAGCTTGGACAGGGGTTCTGGCTACACCTTC.

This chain uses TRBV29-1 with TRBJ1-2; 9 positions match TRBD1. Trimming at V came to 5 bases and at J to 2 bases, leaving 3 bases not matched to a gene. This CDR3 contains 13 residues. Looked up from germline, CDR1 is SQVTM and CDR2 is ANQGSEA. In DNA form, the CDR3 reads TGCAGCGTTCAACAGGGGGCAAACTATGGCTACACCTTC. This sequence encodes CSVQQGANYGYTF.

This clone showed up just a few times. The genes are TRBV7-9 and TRBJ2-3; D remains ambiguous. V dropped 5 bases and J dropped 6 bases, with 9 bases sitting between them. Per the germline V gene, CDR1 is SEHNR and CDR2 is FQNEAQ (reference sequence). The CDR3 covers 12 residues. DNA of the CDR3: TGTGCCAGCAGCCAAAGCGCCGATACGCAGTATTTT. As protein: CASSQSADTQYF.

As concerns this clone: An end of the junction differs from the germline gene, which may be a read error. CDR3 in amino acids: CASSPEADYRNIQYF. The CDR3 DNA sequence: TGCGCCAGCAGCCCGGAGGCGGACTATAGGAACATTCAGTACTTC. The chain uses TRBV5-4 and TRBJ2-4, with TRBD2 as a possible D gene (6 bases). Germline CDR1 SGHNT, CDR2 YYREEE (reference sequence). CDR3 length equals 15 residues.

This clone was counted only a few times. The chain has TRBV23-1 and TRBJ2-3; 7 nucleotides line up with TRBD2. TRBV23-1 counts as an open reading frame of uncertain function. The CDR3 consists of 14 residues. J gave up 1 base and V 7 bases, and 5 bases lay outside the gene matches. The CDR3 region has the DNA TGCGCCAGCACCCTAGCGGCCCGCACAGATACGCAGTATTTT. Translated, it gives CASTLAARTDTQYF.

J is TRBJ2-7 and V is TRBV20-1, with D possibly being TRBD1 (5 bases). The CDR3 contains 11 residues. Per germline, CDR1 DFQATT and CDR2 SNEGSKA (reference sequence). Trimming shortened V by 4 bases and J by 13 bases, and 17 bases separated the two germline ends. CDR3 protein: CSATHEQGNYF. The DNA for the CDR3 is TGCAGTGCTACACACGAGCAGGGTAATTACTTC.

The rearrangement joins TRBV2 to TRBJ2-1; a weak D match, TRBD2 (5 bases). Germline V gene lookup returns CDR1 SNHLY and CDR2 FYNNEI. V shed 6 bases and J shed 4 bases, with 19 bases lying between them. The length of the CDR3 is 16 residues. CDR3 residues: CASSARPAAVYNEQFF. The CDR3, as DNA: TGTGCCAGCAGCGCCCGGCCAGCGGCCGTTTACAATGAGCAGTTCTTC. The whole variable domain, filled in from reference TRBV2 and TRBJ2-1, reads EPEVTQTPSHQVTQMGQEVILRCVPISNHLYFYWYRQILGQKVEFLVSFYNNEISEKSEIFDDQFSVERPDGSNFTLKIRSTKLEDSAMYFCASSARPAAVYNEQFFGPGTRLTVL.

There are a few counts of this clone. This sequence joins TRBV28 and TRBJ1-2; 8 bases fit TRBD1. The CDR3 spans 14 residues. CDR1 and CDR2 from the germline V gene are MDHEN and SYDVKM. Trimming at V came to 6 bases and at J to 8 bases, leaving 11 bases not matched to a gene. The CDR3 here is CASSPGGAAQGYTF. CDR3 coding DNA: TGTGCCAGCAGCCCAGGGGGCGCGGCCCAAGGCTACACCTTC.

This chain links TRBV7-3 with TRBJ2-7; TRBD1 aligns across 7 bases. V dropped 5 bases and J dropped 3; count of bases not matched to a gene: 7. From germline, CDR1 is SGHTA and CDR2 FQGTGA. This CDR3 has 14 residues. The CDR3 loop is CASSEQGLHYEQYF. The CDR3 DNA reads as TGTGCCAGCAGCGAACAGGGGCTACACTACGAGCAGTACTTC.

This clone was observed a few times. The V and J genes are TRBV7-9 and TRBJ2-7; D is perhaps TRBD1 (6 bases). In germline, CDR1 is SEHNR, CDR2 FQNEAQ (reference sequence). The ends were cut back, 5 bases at V and 6 bases at J, with 11 bases in the middle. The CDR3 runs 12 residues. This CDR3 is CASSPRGSEQYF. CDR3 sequence (DNA): TGTGCCAGCAGCCCCAGGGGTTCCGAGCAGTACTTC.

The rearrangement uses TRBV2 and TRBJ2-2, with D uncertain. Germline V gives CDR1 SNHLY, CDR2 FYNNEI. The germline V and J ends were trimmed by 7 bases and 2 bases, with 5 bases remaining between them. The CDR3 length is 12 residues. The CDR3 spells CASKRNTGELFF. The CDR3 DNA is TGTGCCAGCAAACGTAACACCGGGGAGCTGTTTTTT.

The table lists this clone with a few counts. V gene TRBV5-5 combines with J gene TRBJ2-5; D tentatively fits TRBD1 or TRBD2 (5 bases each). There are 13 residues in the CDR3. Germline V gene sequence: CDR1 SGHKS, CDR2 YYEKEE (reference sequence). The V and J ends lost 0 bases and 7 bases respectively, with 10 bases between them. This CDR3 reads CASSLGERGTQYF. CDR3 coding DNA: TGTGCCAGCAGCTTGGGGGAGAGGGGGACCCAGTACTTC.

The chain employs TRBV29-1 and TRBJ1-1, with 12 positions matching TRBD1. Looked up from germline, CDR1 is SQVTM and CDR2 is ANQGSEA. This CDR3 has 13 residues. The junction had 3 bases not matched to a gene; V was cut back by 6 bases and J by 4 bases. The CDR3 is CSVGTGGGTEAFF. The CDR3 coding sequence is TGCAGCGTGGGGACAGGGGGCGGCACTGAAGCTTTCTTT.

The V and J genes are TRBV6-6 and TRBJ2-3; D might be TRBD1 (6 bases). Per germline, CDR1 MNHNY and CDR2 SVGAGI (reference sequence). V lost 4 bases to trimming and J lost 4 bases, with 12 bases between them. The CDR3 runs to 14 residues. The chain's CDR3 is CASSWQGFADTQYF. For the CDR3, the DNA is TGTGCCAGCAGTTGGCAGGGGTTCGCAGATACGCAGTATTTT.

Sample share makes this clone medium-sized. The chain employs TRBV28 and TRBJ2-3; D might be TRBD2 (5 bases). Germline CDR1 MDHEN, CDR2 SYDVKM. The CDR3 is made up of 12 amino acids. The V end was cut by 1 base, the J end by 8 bases, with 7 bases between. CDR3 in amino acids: CASSLFRGTQYF. The CDR3 DNA reads as TGTGCCAGCAGTTTATTCCGGGGTACGCAGTATTTT.

This clone has a handful of counts. The CDR3 DNA reads TGCGCCAGCAGTCGACTAGCGGGAGGGCCGTACGAGCAGTTCTTC. The encoded protein is CASSRLAGGPYEQFF. This chain connects TRBV4-1 to TRBJ2-1, with 14 nucleotides matching TRBD2. After removal of 6 bases from V and 10 bases from J, the junction contained 8 bases not matched to a gene. The CDR3 extends over 15 amino acids. CDR1 is MGHRA and CDR2 is YSYEKL in the germline V gene.

As to this clone: A much larger clone sits a single nucleotide away, making a read error possible. This chain connects TRBV11-2 to TRBJ2-7; D gene unclear. There are 11 residues in the CDR3. The germline gives CDR1 SGHAT, CDR2 FQNNGV. Between the trimmed V and J ends, which lost 3 bases and 4 bases, there was a span of 4 bases. CDR3 protein: CASSFLYEQYF. In DNA, the CDR3 is TGTGCCAGCAGCTTCCTGTACGAGCAGTACTTC.

This clone turned up a few times. The chain uses TRBV28 and TRBJ2-7; either TRBD1 or TRBD2 may fit D (5 bases each). The germline CDR1 and CDR2 sequences are MDHEN and SYDVKM. The CDR3 has 14 residues. V lost 3 bases to trimming and J lost 3 bases, with 12 bases between them. CDR3 protein: CASSFGGSVYEQYF. The CDR3 region has the DNA TGTGCCAGCAGTTTTGGGGGATCTGTCTACGAGCAGTACTTC. Based on the CDR3 plus reference TRBV28 and TRBJ2-7, the full variable domain is DVKVTQSSRYLVKRTGEKVFLECVQDMDHENMFWYRQDPGLGLRLIYFSYDVKMKEKGDIPEGYSVSREKKERFSLILESASTNQTSMYLCASSFGGSVYEQYFGPGTRLTVT.